Given below is one TCR beta chain in context. The PCR had 60 Vbeta and 13 Jbeta primers. The table came from immunoSEQ multiplex PCR; TCRdb's copy has only in-frame clones and leaves some out. The sample is made up of 50,000 or so clones, and the top ten hold less than 2.5% of it. V lost 5 bases to trimming and J lost 13 bases, with 23 bases between them. The CDR3 runs to 14 residues. Germline CDR1 and CDR2: SEHNR and FQNEAQ (reference sequence). These data belong to a study of cytomegalovirus exposure and HLA in healthy donors. The sequenced sample was PBMCs. The TCR comes from a woman aged 18-35 years in good health and CMV-seronegative. V is TRBV7-9 and J is TRBJ1-2, with a weak D call TRBD1 (5 bases). CDR3 loop: CASSPSGGNVVGTF. DNA for the CDR3: TGTGCCAGCAGCCCTAGCGGGGGGAACGTGGTTGGCACCTTC.